This TCR beta chain came from a study of T cell repertoires in cytomegalovirus infection. As for the study in general: Both recently identified HLA-C-restricted and well-studied HLA-B-restricted CMV epitopes were used in the study. It was the public TCR beta signatures that indicated both CMV infection and matching HLA type. General study results and limits: Ex vivo, HLA-C-restricted CMV-specific TCR beta clonotypes prevailed over the rest of the response. Carriers of CMV and the relevant HLA type were discriminated by public TCR beta frequency.

A few counts support this clonotype. Its antigen is not known. Germline loops: CDR1 MNHEY, CDR2 SMNVEV (reference sequence). Deletions cut 0 bases from V and 3 bases from J, with 6 bases between. This CDR3 has 15 residues. TCRdb passed the reads through MiXCR, listing each CDR3 protein once. Seen here are about 920,000 distinct CDR3 sequences, 31% observed once, and the top ten hold around an eighth. The sequence came from a human donor in good health (CMV status not recorded). Some clones in this sample may be carry-over from other donors' samples. V and J are TRBV27 and TRBJ1-6; D unclear. Specimen: cultured CD8+ T cells from PBMCs, collected from culture after CMV antigen stimulation. CDR3 amino acids: CASSLSDLYNSPLHF. The CDR3 nucleotides read TGTGCCAGCAGTTTATCCGACCTCTATAATTCACCCCTCCACTTT.